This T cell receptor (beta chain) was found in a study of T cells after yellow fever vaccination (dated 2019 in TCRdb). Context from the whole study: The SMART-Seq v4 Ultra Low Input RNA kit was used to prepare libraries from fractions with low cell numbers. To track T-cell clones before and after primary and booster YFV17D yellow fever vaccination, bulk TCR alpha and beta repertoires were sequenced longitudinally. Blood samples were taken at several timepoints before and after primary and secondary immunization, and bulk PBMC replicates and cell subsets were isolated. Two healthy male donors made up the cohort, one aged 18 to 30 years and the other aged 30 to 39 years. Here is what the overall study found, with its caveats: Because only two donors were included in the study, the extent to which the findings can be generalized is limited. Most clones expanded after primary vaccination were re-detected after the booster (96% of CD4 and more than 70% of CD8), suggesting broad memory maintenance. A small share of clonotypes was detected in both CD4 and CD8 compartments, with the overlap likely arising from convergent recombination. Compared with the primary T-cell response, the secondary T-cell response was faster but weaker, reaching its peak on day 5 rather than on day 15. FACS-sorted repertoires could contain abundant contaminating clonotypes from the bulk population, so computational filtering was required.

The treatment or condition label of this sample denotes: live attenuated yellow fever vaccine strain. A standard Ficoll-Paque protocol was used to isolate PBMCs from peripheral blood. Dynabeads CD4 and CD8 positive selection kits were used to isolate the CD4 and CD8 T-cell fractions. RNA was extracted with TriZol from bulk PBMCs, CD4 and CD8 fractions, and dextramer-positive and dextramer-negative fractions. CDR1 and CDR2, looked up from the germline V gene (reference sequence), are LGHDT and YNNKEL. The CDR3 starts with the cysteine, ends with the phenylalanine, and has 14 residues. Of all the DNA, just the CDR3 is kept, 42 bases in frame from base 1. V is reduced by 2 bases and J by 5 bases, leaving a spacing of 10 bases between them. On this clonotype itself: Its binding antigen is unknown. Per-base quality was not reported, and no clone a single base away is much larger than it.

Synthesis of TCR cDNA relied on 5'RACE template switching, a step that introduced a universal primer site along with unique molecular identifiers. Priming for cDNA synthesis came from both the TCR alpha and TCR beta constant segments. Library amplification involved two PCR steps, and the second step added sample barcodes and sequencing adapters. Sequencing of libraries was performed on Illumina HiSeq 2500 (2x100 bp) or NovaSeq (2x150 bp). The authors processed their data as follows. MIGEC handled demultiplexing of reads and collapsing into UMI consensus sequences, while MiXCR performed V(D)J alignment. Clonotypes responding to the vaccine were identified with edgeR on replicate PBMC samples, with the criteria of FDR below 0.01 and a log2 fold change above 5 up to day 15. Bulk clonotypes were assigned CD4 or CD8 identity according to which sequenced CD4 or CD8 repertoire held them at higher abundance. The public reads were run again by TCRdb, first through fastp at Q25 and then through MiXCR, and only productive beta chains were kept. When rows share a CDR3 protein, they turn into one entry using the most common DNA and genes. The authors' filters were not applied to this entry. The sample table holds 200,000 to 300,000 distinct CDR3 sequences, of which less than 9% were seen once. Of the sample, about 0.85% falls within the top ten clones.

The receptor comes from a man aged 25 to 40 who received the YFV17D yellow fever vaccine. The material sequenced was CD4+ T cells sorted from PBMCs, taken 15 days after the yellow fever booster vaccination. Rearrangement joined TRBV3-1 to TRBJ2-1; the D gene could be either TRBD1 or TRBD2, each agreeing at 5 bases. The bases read TGTGCCAGCAGCCAATGGGACCGTAACAATGAGCAGTTCTTC. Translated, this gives CASSQWDRNNEQFF.